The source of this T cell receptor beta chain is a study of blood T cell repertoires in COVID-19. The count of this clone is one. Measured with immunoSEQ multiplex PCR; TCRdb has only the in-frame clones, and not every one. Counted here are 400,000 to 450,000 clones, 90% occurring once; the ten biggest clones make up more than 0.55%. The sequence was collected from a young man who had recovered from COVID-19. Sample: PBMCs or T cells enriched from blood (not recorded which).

The CDR3 region is CASSPGGTSGMAGQFF. CDR3 in DNA: TGTGCCAGCAGCCCAGGAGGGACTAGCGGGATGGCGGGGCAGTTCTTC. This sequence joins TRBV7-3 and TRBJ2-1, with 13 bases matching TRBD2. The V gene's germline CDR1 is SGHTA and CDR2 FQGTGA. This CDR3 spans 16 amino acids. V lost 5 bases to trimming and J lost 12 bases; unmatched junction nucleotides: 13.